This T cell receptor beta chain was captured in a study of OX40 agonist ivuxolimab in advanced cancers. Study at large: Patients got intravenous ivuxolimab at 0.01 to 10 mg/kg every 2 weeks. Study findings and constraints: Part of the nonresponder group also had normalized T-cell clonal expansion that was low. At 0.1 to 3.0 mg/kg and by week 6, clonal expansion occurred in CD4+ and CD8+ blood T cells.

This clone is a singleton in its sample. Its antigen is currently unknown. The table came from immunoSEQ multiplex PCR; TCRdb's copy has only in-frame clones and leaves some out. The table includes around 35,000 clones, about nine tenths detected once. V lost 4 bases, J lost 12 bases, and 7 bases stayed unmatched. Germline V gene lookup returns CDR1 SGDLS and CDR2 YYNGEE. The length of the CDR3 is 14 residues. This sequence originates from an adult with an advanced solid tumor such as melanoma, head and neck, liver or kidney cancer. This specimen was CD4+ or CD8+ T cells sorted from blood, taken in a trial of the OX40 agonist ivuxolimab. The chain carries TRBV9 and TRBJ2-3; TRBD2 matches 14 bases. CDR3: CASSPRGTSGGQYF. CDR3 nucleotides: TGTGCCAGCAGCCCACGGGGGACTAGCGGGGGTCAGTATTTT.